This entry lists 26 T cell receptor beta chains sequenced from one sample in a study of CD8+ T cells in alopecia areata. Treatment given: oral pan-JAK inhibitor, 5-10 mg twice daily. The sequencing template was cDNA reverse transcribed from extracted RNA. Data came from immunoSEQ multiplex PCR; TCRdb stores just in-frame clones and leaves some out. The sample includes 200,000 to 250,000 clones, 35% to 45% of them seen just once. Source: CD4+ T cells sorted from blood, taken around week 34, from a patient treated with tofacitinib. The receptors stem from a human donor with alopecia areata.

The rearrangement joins TRBV30 to TRBJ1-4; D is perhaps TRBD1 (6 bases). The CDR3 length is 14 residues. Germline CDR1 GTSNPN, CDR2 SVGIG (reference sequence). Trimming took 5 bases from V and 3 from J, leaving 13 bases between them. CDR3 coding DNA: TGTGCCTGGGGTGCGGGGGCAGCTAATGAAAAACTGTTTTTT. It encodes CAWGAGAANEKLFF.

This clone came up a few times. The chain recombines TRBV7-2 with TRBJ2-7; 13 bases map to TRBD2. The CDR3 length is 15 residues. The ends lost 5 bases at V and 1 base at J; junction bases unmatched: 2. The germline gives CDR1 SGHTA, CDR2 FQGNSA. The CDR3 sequence is CASSKTSGGSYEQYF. For the CDR3, the DNA is TGTGCCAGCAGCAAGACTAGCGGGGGGTCCTACGAGCAGTACTTC.

The count of this clone is one. The J gene is TRBJ2-3, the V gene TRBV7-3; 12 nucleotides line up with TRBD2. The CDR3 spans 15 residues. From germline, CDR1 is SGHTA and CDR2 FQGTGA. After removal of 3 bases from V and 4 bases from J, the junction contained 2 bases not matched to a gene. Here the CDR3 reads CASSFRLAGADTQYF. Written as DNA, the CDR3 is TGTGCCAGCAGCTTCCGACTAGCGGGGGCAGATACGCAGTATTTT.

The chain joins TRBV10-1 to TRBJ1-4, with 7 bases aligning to TRBD1. The CDR3 contains 16 residues. CDR1 and CDR2 (germline): WNHNN, SYGVQD (reference sequence). V gave up 8 bases and J gave up 7 bases; unmatched junction bases: 16. For the CDR3, the DNA is TGCGCCAGCTCCCCGGGACAGTCTCCTGCAGGTGAAAAACTGTTTTTT. Its protein is CASSPGQSPAGEKLFF.

The chain uses TRBV25-1 and TRBJ2-7, with D perhaps being TRBD1 or TRBD2 (5 bases each). V gave up 0 bases and J gave up 11 bases, with 20 bases separating them. Germline CDR1 and CDR2: MGHDK and SYGVNS. The CDR3 length is 15 residues. Here the CDR3 reads CASSEYLRDHLPEYF. The DNA for the CDR3 is TGTGCCAGCAGTGAATATCTCCGGGACCACCTTCCGGAGTACTTC.

This clone was detected a few times. The rearrangement links TRBV10-3 to TRBJ2-3; 8 bases align to TRBD2. CDR3 length: 16 residues. V lost 6 bases, J lost 5 bases, and 13 bases stayed unmatched. Germline assignment: CDR1 ENHRY and CDR2 SYGVKD. The DNA of the CDR3 is TGTGCCATCAGCGATCCCGGGACTAGAGGGGTAGATACGCAGTATTTT. As protein: CAISDPGTRGVDTQYF.

The V call is TRBV27, the J call TRBJ2-1; D tentatively reads TRBD1 or TRBD2 (5 bases each). The V end was cut by 6 bases, the J end by 4 bases, with 16 bases between. The length of the CDR3 is 15 residues. Germline-derived CDR1 and CDR2 are MNHEY and SMNVEV (reference sequence). CDR3 sequence (DNA): TGTGCCAGCAGCTCGGGACGGAAACCTTACAATGAGCAGTTCTTC. As protein: CASSSGRKPYNEQFF.

This clone has more than one count but fewer than ten. The CDR3 DNA reads as TGCAGCGCCCCTGGGGGGCTAGCGGGCTTATCCTACAATGAGCAGTTCTTC. Translating it yields CSAPGGLAGLSYNEQFF. The chain links TRBV29-1 to TRBJ2-1, with 8 bases fitting TRBD2. This CDR3 has 17 amino acids. With 7 bases clipped from V and 1 base from J, the junction kept 15 bases outside the gene matches. Germline V gives CDR1 SQVTM, CDR2 ANQGSEA.

The chain employs TRBV29-1 and TRBJ1-2; 8 positions agree with TRBD1. With V trimmed by 6 bases and J by 2 bases, 11 bases remained unmatched. This CDR3 comprises 15 residues. Germline V gene data show CDR1 as SQVTM and CDR2 as ANQGSEA. In nucleotides, the CDR3 is TGCAGCGTGGGAGAGCCGGGACAGGAGAACTATGGCTACACCTTC. Protein sequence: CSVGEPGQENYGYTF.

The gene calls are TRBV18 and TRBJ2-3, with D uncertain. The CDR3 length is 14 residues. The V gene lost 2 bases and the J gene lost 2 bases, with 8 bases spanning the gap. Germline CDR1 reads KGHSH; CDR2 reads LQKENI. For the CDR3, the DNA is TGTGCCAGCTCACCAGGGCCTATCACAGATACGCAGTATTTT. It specifies CASSPGPITDTQYF. The whole variable domain, filled in from reference TRBV18 and TRBJ2-3, reads NAGVMQNPRHLVRRRGQEARLRCSPMKGHSHVYWYRQLPEEGLKFMVYLQKENIIDESGMPKERFSAEFPKEGPSILRIQQVVRGDSAAYFCASSPGPITDTQYFGPGTRLTVL.

The rearrangement uses TRBV14 and TRBJ1-1; D possibly corresponds to TRBD1 (5 bases). From germline, CDR1 is SGHDN and CDR2 FVKESK. The CDR3 spans 15 residues. V was trimmed by 4 bases and J by 10 bases, leaving 22 bases between them. This CDR3 is CASSRGTMPPERAFF. For the CDR3, the DNA is TGTGCCAGCAGCCGCGGGACCATGCCTCCCGAGAGAGCTTTCTTT.

The gene calls are TRBV30 and TRBJ2-3; D is unclear. The CDR3 covers 14 residues. Germline CDR1 and CDR2: GTSNPN and SVGIG (reference sequence). Trimming pared 0 bases from V and 8 bases from J, leaving 15 bases between. The CDR3 sequence is CAWSVSDAVGTQYF. The CDR3 region has the DNA TGTGCCTGGAGTGTCTCGGACGCCGTTGGTACGCAGTATTTT.

The V gene is TRBV29-1, the J gene TRBJ2-7; weak D call: TRBD1 (5 bases). With 1 base removed from V and 3 bases from J, the gap between germline ends came to 10 bases. CDR1 is SQVTM, CDR2 ANQGSEA, per germline. This CDR3 is built from 13 residues. The CDR3 DNA reads as TGCAGCGTTGAAGTTCAGGGCTTCTACGAGCAGTACTTC. Translating gives CSVEVQGFYEQYF.

The V call is TRBV30, the J call TRBJ2-7; the D gene could be TRBD1 or TRBD2 (5 bases each). Germline CDR1 GTSNPN, CDR2 SVGIG (reference sequence). The CDR3 spans 12 residues. Trimming took off 6 bases at V and 4 bases at J, with 13 bases between the two ends. The CDR3 here is CACWDRRYEQYF. In nucleotides, the CDR3 is TGTGCCTGCTGGGACCGCCGGTACGAGCAGTACTTC.

The CDR3 protein is CATSRGPRGPTGELFF. The CDR3 coding sequence is TGTGCCACCAGCAGAGGGCCCAGGGGACCGACCGGGGAGCTGTTTTTT. The chain employs TRBV15 and TRBJ2-2; tentative D call: TRBD1 (6 bases). Germline values: CDR1 LNHNV, CDR2 YYDKDF (reference sequence). This CDR3 is 16 amino acids long. V was trimmed by 1 base and J by 5 bases, leaving 14 bases between them.

The V gene is TRBV7-9, the J gene TRBJ1-5, with a weak D call TRBD1 (5 bases). The germline V and J ends were trimmed by 1 base and 6 bases, with 13 bases remaining between them. The germline V gene encodes CDR1 SEHNR and CDR2 FQNEAQ (reference sequence). There are 15 residues in the CDR3. CDR3 nucleotide sequence: TGTGCCAGCAGCTTAGGTCCCCAGGGAAGTCAGCCCCAGCATTTT. This gives the protein CASSLGPQGSQPQHF.

This clone appeared a few times. V is TRBV5-4 and J is TRBJ2-4, with TRBD1 as a possible D gene (6 bases). The germline V and J ends were trimmed by 4 bases and 3 bases, with 8 bases remaining between them. Germline V lookup: CDR1 SGHNT, CDR2 YYREEE (reference sequence). The CDR3 sequence is 13 residues long. This CDR3 reads CASSTDSKNIQYF. Here the CDR3 DNA reads TGTGCCAGCAGCACGGACAGCAAAAACATTCAGTACTTC.

The chain links TRBV29-1 to TRBJ2-1, with D possibly matching TRBD2 (6 bases). Trimming stripped 5 bases from V and 4 bases from J, with 6 bases between. This CDR3 has 11 residues. The germline V gene encodes CDR1 SQVTM and CDR2 ANQGSEA. In DNA, the CDR3 is TGCAGCGTTCGGGAGTACAATGAGCAGTTCTTC. Amino acid sequence: CSVREYNEQFF.

This clone turned up a few times. This chain connects TRBV2 to TRBJ1-1; D might be TRBD1 (5 bases). The V gene's germline CDR1 is SNHLY and CDR2 FYNNEI. Trimming took 7 bases from V and 0 from J, leaving 15 bases between them. This CDR3 region has 15 residues. The CDR3: CASKERGNMNTEAFF. CDR3 DNA: TGTGCCAGCAAAGAACGGGGGAACATGAACACTGAAGCTTTCTTT. Complete variable domain (other parts from reference TRBV2 and TRBJ1-1): EPEVTQTPSHQVTQMGQEVILRCVPISNHLYFYWYRQILGQKVEFLVSFYNNEISEKSEIFDDQFSVERPDGSNFTLKIRSTKLEDSAMYFCASKERGNMNTEAFFGQGTRLTVV.

The gene calls are TRBV27 and TRBJ2-1, with 10 bases aligning to TRBD2. V lost 5 bases to trimming and J lost 8 bases; unmatched junction nucleotides: 9. CDR1 MNHEY and CDR2 SMNVEV come from the germline V gene (reference sequence). This CDR3 has 15 residues. The CDR3 spells CASSRSGGAPYEQFF. In nucleotides, the CDR3 is TGTGCCAGCAGTCGGAGCGGGGGGGCTCCTTATGAGCAGTTCTTC.

V usage is TRBV7-9 and J usage is TRBJ1-2; 8 nucleotides match TRBD1. The CDR3 is 16 residues long. CDR1 SEHNR and CDR2 FQNEAQ come from the germline V gene (reference sequence). Trimming cost V 5 bases and J 4 bases; bases outside gene matches: 12. The DNA of the CDR3 is TGTGCCAGCAGCATTCGGCGGACAGGGTGGGGCTATGGCTACACCTTC. Protein product: CASSIRRTGWGYGYTF.

The chain joins TRBV18 to TRBJ2-7, with unresolved D. V was trimmed by 4 bases and J by 2 bases, leaving 9 bases between them. Germline V gene sequence: CDR1 KGHSH, CDR2 LQKENI. This CDR3 has 13 residues. The CDR3 coding sequence is TGTGCCAGCTCACTTGGCCGACCCTACGAGCAGTACTTC. Its protein is CASSLGRPYEQYF.

This clone was detected only a few times. This specimen includes other DNA sequences encoding the same CDR3. This chain connects TRBV30 to TRBJ2-7; possibly TRBD1 or TRBD2 for D (5 bases each). Trimming shortened V by 0 bases and J by 5 bases, and 8 bases separated the two germline ends. This CDR3 is 12 amino acids long. Germline CDR1 reads GTSNPN; CDR2 reads SVGIG (reference sequence). The CDR3 loop is CAWSVRGDEQYF. The CDR3 coding sequence is TGTGCCTGGAGTGTACGAGGGGACGAGCAGTACTTC.

This rearrangement joins TRBV7-9 to TRBJ1-6; D unresolved. The CDR3 sequence is 14 residues long. Trimming left V 5 bases short and J 8 bases short, with 13 bases between. Germline loops: CDR1 SEHNR, CDR2 FQNEAQ (reference sequence). The CDR3 spells CASSLRPGDSPLHF. CDR3 coding DNA: TGTGCCAGCAGCCTGAGACCAGGCGATTCACCCCTCCACTTT.

This clone was found a few times. V usage is TRBV9 and J usage is TRBJ2-1; D unresolved. V shed 0 bases and J shed 0 bases, with 7 bases lying between them. The length of the CDR3 is 15 residues. CDR1 is SGDLS and CDR2 is YYNGEE in the germline V gene. The DNA for the CDR3 is TGTGCCAGCAGCGTAGGTGGGATCTCCTACAATGAGCAGTTCTTC. Protein product: CASSVGGISYNEQFF.

The V call is TRBV5-1, the J call TRBJ2-7; tentative D call: TRBD2 (6 bases). Germline-derived CDR1 and CDR2 are SGHRS and YFSETQ. The length of the CDR3 is 15 residues. V lost 0 bases, J lost 0 bases, and 10 bases lay in between. The CDR3 DNA reads TGCGCCAGCAGCTTGGGAGCGGGTAGCTCCTACGAGCAGTACTTC. Protein: CASSLGAGSSYEQYF.